The 2 T cell receptor beta chains listed next were all sequenced from one sample in a study of blood T cell repertoires in COVID-19. Sequenced by immunoSEQ multiplex PCR; TCRdb stores in-frame clones only, minus some. The sample yields some 150,000 clones, 75% to 90% seen once. Sequencing was carried out using peripheral blood. These receptors originate from a man in his sixties with acute or convalescent COVID-19.

This chain links TRBV7-9 with TRBJ2-1, with 8 bases fitting TRBD1. Germline CDR1 SEHNR, CDR2 FQNEAQ (reference sequence). CDR3 length equals 14 residues. Unmatched junction bases numbered 8, after V lost 3 bases and J lost 10 bases. The CDR3, as DNA: TGTGCCAGCAGCTTCCGGACAGGGAACTTCGAGCAGTTCTTC. This codes for CASSFRTGNFEQFF.

This clone showed up just once. This rearrangement joins TRBV11-2 to TRBJ2-1; D is perhaps TRBD1 (6 bases). Germline CDR1 reads SGHAT; CDR2 reads FQNNGV. V lost 1 base and J 8 bases, leaving 9 bases between the germline ends. The CDR3 sequence is 13 residues long. As DNA, the CDR3 is TGTGCCAGCAGCTTAGCACAGGGCTATGAGCAGTTCTTC. It specifies CASSLAQGYEQFF. Using reference TRBV11-2 and TRBJ2-1 for the parts outside the CDR3, the full variable domain is EAGVAQSPRYKIIEKRQSVAFWCNPISGHATLYWYQQILGQGPKLLIQFQNNGVVDDSQLPKDRFSAERLKGVDSTLKIQPAKLEDSAVYLCASSLAQGYEQFFGPGTRLTVL.